This T cell receptor beta chain was profiled in a study of blood T cells in healthy people across ages. Ten or more counts support this clonotype. The use of a sample-barcoded 5' primer and a J-beta primer mix characterized a second PCR of about 7 to 12 cycles. TCRdb passed the 5' RACE reads through MiXCR, listing each CDR3 protein once. In the table there are 750,000 to 950,000 distinct CDR3 sequences, under 35% of which are singletons. V shed 1 base and J shed 1 base, with 9 bases lying between them. This CDR3 has 15 residues. CDR1 is SGHDT and CDR2 is YYEEEE in the germline V gene. These data also featured in a second study, about T cells of mothers and their children.

The sequenced sample consisted of blood. This TCR was sampled from a woman aged 40 to 50 in good health. The rearrangement joins TRBV5-6 to TRBJ1-5; D gene unclear. This CDR3 is CASSLIRESNQPQHF. In DNA, the CDR3 is TGTGCCAGCAGCTTGATTAGAGAAAGCAATCAGCCCCAGCATTTT.